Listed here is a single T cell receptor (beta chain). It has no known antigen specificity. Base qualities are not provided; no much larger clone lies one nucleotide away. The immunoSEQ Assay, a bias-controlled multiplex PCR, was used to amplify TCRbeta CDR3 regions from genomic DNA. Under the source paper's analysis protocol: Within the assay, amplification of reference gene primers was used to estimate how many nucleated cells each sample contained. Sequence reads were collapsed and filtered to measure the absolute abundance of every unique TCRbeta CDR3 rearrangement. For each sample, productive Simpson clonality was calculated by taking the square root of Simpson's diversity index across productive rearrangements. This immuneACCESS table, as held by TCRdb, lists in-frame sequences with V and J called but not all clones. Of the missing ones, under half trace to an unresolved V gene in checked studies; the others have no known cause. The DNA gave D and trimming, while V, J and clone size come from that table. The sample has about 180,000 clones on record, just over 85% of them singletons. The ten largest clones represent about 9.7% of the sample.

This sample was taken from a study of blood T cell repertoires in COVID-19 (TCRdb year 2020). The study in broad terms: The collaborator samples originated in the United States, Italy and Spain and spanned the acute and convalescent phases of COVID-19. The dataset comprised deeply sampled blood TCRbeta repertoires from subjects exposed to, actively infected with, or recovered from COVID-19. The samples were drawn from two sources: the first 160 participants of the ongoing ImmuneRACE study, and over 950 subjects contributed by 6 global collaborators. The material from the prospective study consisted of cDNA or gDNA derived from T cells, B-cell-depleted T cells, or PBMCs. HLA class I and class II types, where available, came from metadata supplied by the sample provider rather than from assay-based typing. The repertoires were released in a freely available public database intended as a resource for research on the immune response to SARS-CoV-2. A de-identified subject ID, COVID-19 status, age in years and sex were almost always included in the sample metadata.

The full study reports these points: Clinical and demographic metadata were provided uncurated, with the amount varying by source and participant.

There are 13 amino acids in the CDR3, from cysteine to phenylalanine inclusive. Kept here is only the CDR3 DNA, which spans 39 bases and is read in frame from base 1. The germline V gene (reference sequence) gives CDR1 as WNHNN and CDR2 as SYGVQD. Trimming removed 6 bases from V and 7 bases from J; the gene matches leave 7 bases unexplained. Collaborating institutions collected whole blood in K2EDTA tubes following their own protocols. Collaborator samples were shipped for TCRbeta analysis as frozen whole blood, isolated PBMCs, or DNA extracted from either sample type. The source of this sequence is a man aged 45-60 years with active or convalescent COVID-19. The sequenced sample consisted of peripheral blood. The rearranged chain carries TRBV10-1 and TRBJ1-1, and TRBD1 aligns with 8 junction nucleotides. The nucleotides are TGCGCCAGCAGAAAGGACAGGGTGGGTGAAGCTTTCTTT. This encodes CASRKDRVGEAFF.